This T cell receptor beta chain is from a study of brain T cells in children with intractable seizures. Time point in this sample: blood from clinic visit 5 months post-surgery; TSC patient then seizure free. Only cases whose brain tissue showed the highest T cell transcript signatures were sequenced. Patients received at least one anti-epileptic drug before surgery. Details on this clone: The same CDR3 is also encoded by other DNA sequences in this sample.

Profiled with immunoSEQ multiplex PCR; TCRdb holds only in-frame clones, not every one. Among 300,000 to 400,000 clones, over 85% were seen once, and the ten largest hold 5% to 7%. The CDR3 has 12 amino acids. The V end was cut by 1 base, the J end by 5 bases, with 6 bases between. CDR1 is LNHDA and CDR2 is SQIVND in the germline V gene (reference sequence). The input for sequencing was peripheral blood, taken less than 6 months after surgery. The rearrangement uses TRBV19 and TRBJ2-7, with D possibly TRBD2 on 6 matching bases. The receptor was derived from a boy less than two years old with tuberous sclerosis and intractable seizures. The CDR3 region is CASSIGGDEQYF. The CDR3 DNA follows: TGTGCCAGTAGTATAGGGGGGGACGAGCAGTACTTC.